The T cell receptor beta chain under discussion was sequenced for a study of T cell changes during pregnancy in multiple sclerosis. V was trimmed by 10 bases and J by 2 bases, leaving 12 bases between them. Germline V CDR1 and CDR2: ENHRY, SYGVKD. This CDR3 comprises 13 residues. Profiling relied on immunoSEQ multiplex PCR, and the TCRdb table lists in-frame clones only, not all of them. The sample comprises under 85,000 clones, 90% of which are singletons, and 8% to 10% rests with the top ten. Here the sequenced sample was peripheral blood, taken after pregnancy. The source is a female donor in good health, enrolled as a control in a pregnancy study. The chain recombines TRBV10-3 with TRBJ1-5, with no clear D. The DNA of the CDR3 is TGTGCCAGTAACGGAGGTGGCAATCAGCCCCAGCATTTT. This gives the protein CASNGGGNQPQHF.